Listed here are 5 T cell receptor beta chains from one sample, sequenced in a study of CD8+CD57+ T cells in acquired aplastic anemia. The template used for profiling TCR beta VDJ and CDR3 was genomic DNA. TCRdb reprocessed the reads via MiXCR and lists one record per CDR3 protein. In the table there are 210,000 or so distinct CDR3 sequences, roughly 50% of which are singletons. Patients included in sequencing had previously demonstrated CD8+CD57+ cell expansion by flow cytometry. Sequences were obtained from sorted CD4+, CD8+, or CD8+CD57+ T cells (not recorded which) from PBMCs. The receptor source for this set is a human donor with aplastic anemia.

This chain links TRBV15 with TRBJ2-7; a weak D match, TRBD1 (5 bases). This CDR3 is built from 14 residues. The V gene lost 0 bases and the J gene lost 4 bases, with 10 bases spanning the gap. Germline CDR1 reads LNHNV; CDR2 reads YYDKDF (reference sequence). The CDR3 region is CATSRDPQGYEQYF. The CDR3 DNA is TGTGCCACCAGCAGAGATCCGCAGGGTTACGAGCAGTACTTC. Full variable domain (missing parts from reference TRBV15 and TRBJ2-7): DAMVIQNPRYQVTQFGKPVTLSCSQTLNHNVMYWYQQKSSQAPKLLFHYYDKDFNNEADTPDNFQSRRPNTSFCFLDIRSPGLGDTAMYLCATSRDPQGYEQYFGPGTRLTVT.

On this clonotype itself: Just one base apart from a much larger clone, this may be a read error. The chain has TRBV7-2 and TRBJ1-1; 7 bases line up with TRBD1. CDR3 length: 14 residues. CDR1 and CDR2 from the germline V gene are SGHTA and FQGNSA. The CDR3 protein is CAISLEGTVTEAFF. As DNA, the CDR3 is TGTGCCATCAGCTTAGAGGGGACAGTTACTGAAGCTTTCTTT.

The gene calls are TRBV24-1 and TRBJ1-2; 7 nucleotides match TRBD1. The CDR3 has 15 residues. V was clipped by 7 bases and J by 1 base; unmatched bases: 8. Germline values: CDR1 KGHDR, CDR2 SFDVKD. The CDR3 bases are TGTGCCACCAGCCTACTCGACAGGGTTAACTATGGCTACACCTTC. It codes for CATSLLDRVNYGYTF.

This chain links TRBV18 with TRBJ1-1, with 8 bases matching TRBD1. Per the germline V gene, CDR1 is KGHSH and CDR2 is LQKENI. After removal of 6 bases from V and 4 bases from J, the junction contained 13 bases not matched to a gene. CDR3 length: 16 residues. CDR3 nucleotide sequence: TGTGCCAGCTCGCCGGGACAGGTCCGGGGAACCACTGAAGCTTTCTTT. This gives the protein CASSPGQVRGTTEAFF.

Details on this clonotype: A much larger clone differs by one base, so this may be a read error. The chain employs TRBV2 and TRBJ1-2; D remains ambiguous. Germline V CDR1 and CDR2: SNHLY, FYNNEI. The CDR3 runs 15 residues. V lost 6 bases to trimming and J lost 4 bases, with 18 bases between them. The CDR3 loop reads CASSLAQSGSYGYTF. The CDR3, as DNA: TGTGCCAGCAGCTTGGCTCAGTCTGGGTCCTATGGCTACACCTTC.